This T cell receptor (beta chain) was recovered during a study of T cell clonality in common variable immunodeficiency. This clone was counted a few times. What it recognizes is unknown. With the read ending 3 residues before the CDR3 end, the germline J gene is used to fill in that end. Clones were sequenced by immunoSEQ multiplex PCR, and TCRdb holds only the in-frame ones, with some missing. This sample includes 45,000 to 70,000 clones with no singletons; its ten biggest clones take up about 5%. Findings and limits, study-wide: Links between repertoire features and CVID complications were heterogeneity-limited.

Trimming removed 0 bases from V and 2 bases from J, with 8 bases in between. Germline CDR1 reads SEHNR; CDR2 reads FQNEAQ (reference sequence). This CDR3 has 14 residues. The chain couples TRBV7-9 to TRBJ2-7; D is undetermined. The sample was peripheral blood mononuclear cells. The source is a person aged 18 to 75 in good health. The sequenced CDR3 bases are TGTGCCAGCAGCTTAGCGAACAGACCCTACGAG. Its protein product is CASSLANRPYE. The complete CDR3 reads CASSLANRPYEQYF. Filled out from reference TRBV7-9 and TRBJ2-7, the complete variable domain reads DTGVSQNPRHKITKRGQNVTFRCDPISEHNRLYWYRQTLGQGPEFLTYFQNEAQLEKSRLLSDRFSAERPKGSFSTLEIQRTEQGDSAMYLCASSLANRPYEQYFGPGTRLTVT.